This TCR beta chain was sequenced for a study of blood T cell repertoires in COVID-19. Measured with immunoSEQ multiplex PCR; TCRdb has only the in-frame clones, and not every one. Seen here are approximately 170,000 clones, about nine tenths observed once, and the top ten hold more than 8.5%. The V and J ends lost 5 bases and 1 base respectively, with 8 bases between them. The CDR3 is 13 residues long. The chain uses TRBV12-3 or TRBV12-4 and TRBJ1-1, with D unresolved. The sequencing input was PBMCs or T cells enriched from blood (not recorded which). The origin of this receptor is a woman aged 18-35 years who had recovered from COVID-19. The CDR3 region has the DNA TGTGCCAGCAGTCTAACAGAGAACACTGAAGCTTTCTTT. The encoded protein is CASSLTENTEAFF.